Presented here are 14 T cell receptor beta chains from one specimen sequenced in a study of cytomegalovirus exposure and HLA in healthy donors. The primer mix had 60 Vbeta and 13 Jbeta primers. TCRdb keeps only in-frame clones here, not all; method: immunoSEQ multiplex PCR. The table has about 150,000 clones, 74% seen once. The material sequenced was PBMCs. These receptors came from a man aged 25-45 years in good health and CMV-seronegative.

This clone came up a few times. The chain carries TRBV6-1 and TRBJ1-1; D remains ambiguous. The V end lost 2 bases, the J end lost 1 base, and 5 bases lay between the germline ends. This CDR3 comprises 13 residues. CDR1 is MNHNS and CDR2 is SASEGT in the germline V gene. CDR3 nucleotides: TGTGCCAGCAGTGAACGCGGGAACACTGAAGCTTTCTTT. Amino acid sequence: CASSERGNTEAFF.

The chain carries TRBV13 and TRBJ2-5; 8 bases are a match to TRBD1. The V gene's germline CDR1 is PRHDT and CDR2 FYEKMQ (reference sequence). CDR3 length equals 16 residues. V lost 0 bases and J lost 4; bases outside the gene matches: 7. The CDR3 bases are TGTGCCAGCAGCTTAGGGGGCAGGGGGCACGGAGAGACCCAGTACTTC. It codes for CASSLGGRGHGETQYF. Full variable domain (outside the CDR3, taken from reference TRBV13 and TRBJ2-5): AAGVIQSPRHLIKEKRETATLKCYPIPRHDTVYWYQQGPGQDPQFLISFYEKMQSDKGSIPDRFSAQQFSDYHSELNMSSLELGDSALYFCASSLGGRGHGETQYFGPGTRLLVL.

This chain joins TRBV5-6 and TRBJ1-5, with 12 bases lining up with TRBD1. Germline V gene sequence: CDR1 SGHDT, CDR2 YYEEEE. Unmatched junction bases numbered 6, after V lost 4 bases and J lost 7 bases. The CDR3 spans 15 residues. CDR3 sequence: CASSKGQGAKQPQHF. The CDR3, as DNA: TGTGCCAGCAGCAAGGGACAGGGGGCCAAGCAGCCCCAGCATTTT.

The V call is TRBV28, the J call TRBJ1-5; 7 bases line up with TRBD1. Per germline, CDR1 MDHEN and CDR2 SYDVKM. With 8 bases clipped from V and 3 bases from J, the junction kept 7 bases outside the gene matches. The CDR3 consists of 14 residues. This CDR3 is CASGTGALNQPQHF. The CDR3 bases are TGTGCCAGCGGAACAGGGGCCCTCAATCAGCCCCAGCATTTT.

This clone is medium-sized. The chain carries TRBV7-9 and TRBJ1-1, with no clear D. The CDR3 sequence is 13 residues long. Per the germline V gene, CDR1 is SEHNR and CDR2 is FQNEAQ (reference sequence). With 1 base removed from V and 1 base from J, the gap between germline ends came to 4 bases. CDR3 nucleotides: TGTGCCAGCAGCTTAGACAAGAACACTGAAGCTTTCTTT. Translation: CASSLDKNTEAFF.

This clone was recorded a few times. The chain combines TRBV27 with TRBJ2-7; TRBD1 matches 8 bases. V trimming: 5 bases; J trimming: 4 bases; junction bases outside the gene matches: 4. The CDR3 consists of 13 residues. The germline V gene has CDR1 MNHEY and CDR2 SMNVEV (reference sequence). The CDR3 spells CASSTGGKYEQYF. The CDR3 DNA reads as TGTGCCAGCAGTACAGGGGGAAAGTACGAGCAGTACTTC.

V is TRBV6-6 and J is TRBJ1-5, with TRBD1 identical over 7 bases. CDR1 and CDR2 (germline): MNHNY, SVGAGI (reference sequence). The CDR3 has 14 amino acids. The V and J ends lost 0 bases and 7 bases, in that order; junction bases with no gene match: 3. Here the CDR3 DNA reads TGTGCCAGCAGTTACTCGACAGGGAGGCAGCCCCAGCATTTT. As protein: CASSYSTGRQPQHF.

This clone has a single count. The chain joins TRBV30 to TRBJ2-5, with no clear D. The CDR3 extends over 11 amino acids. Germline loops: CDR1 GTSNPN, CDR2 SVGIG (reference sequence). V lost 1 base, J lost 6 bases, and 6 bases lay in between. The CDR3 region is CAWSGSQTQYF. DNA of the CDR3: TGTGCCTGGAGTGGGAGTCAGACCCAGTACTTC.

With respect to this clone: Relative to the germline gene, one junction end is altered; a read error may explain this. The genes are TRBV4-3 and TRBJ2-5, with D tentatively TRBD2 (7 bases). Germline V gene data show CDR1 as LGHNA and CDR2 as YSLEER. CDR3 size: 15 residues. DNA of the CDR3: TGCGTCAGCAGCCAAGAAGAGGGGGGGCAAGAGACCCAGTACTTC. This encodes CVSSQEEGGQETQYF.

This clone was seen a single time. The chain uses TRBV7-2 and TRBJ1-6; 9 bases are shared with TRBD1. Trimming at V came to 3 bases and at J to 10 bases, leaving 4 bases not matched to a gene. CDR1 and CDR2 (germline): SGHTA, FQGNSA. CDR3 length: 14 residues. CDR3 protein: CASSLYDRGSPLHF. CDR3 nucleotide sequence: TGTGCCAGCAGCTTGTACGACAGGGGGTCACCCCTCCACTTT.

The genes are TRBV2 and TRBJ2-6; TRBD2 is a possible D gene (5 bases). The germline gives CDR1 SNHLY, CDR2 FYNNEI. V lost 8 bases and J lost 0, with 5 bases in between. The CDR3 loop spans 13 amino acids. The CDR3 here is CASRDSGANVLTF. The CDR3 region has the DNA TGTGCCAGCCGGGACTCTGGGGCCAACGTCCTGACTTTC.

The chain couples TRBV7-3 to TRBJ2-5; TRBD2 agrees at 8 bases. After removal of 5 bases from V and 4 bases from J, the junction contained 6 bases not matched to a gene. The CDR3 covers 14 residues. The germline CDR1 and CDR2 sequences are SGHTA and FQGTGA. The CDR3 spells CASSPGTSRETQYF. The CDR3 nucleotides read TGTGCCAGCAGCCCCGGGACTAGTAGAGAGACCCAGTACTTC.

The chain links TRBV5-4 to TRBJ2-3; TRBD2 matches 11 bases. V trimming: 4 bases; J trimming: 5 bases; junction bases outside the gene matches: 9. Germline CDR1 reads SGHNT; CDR2 reads YYREEE (reference sequence). The CDR3 sequence is 16 residues long. CDR3 in amino acids: CASSVASGGSVDTQYF. DNA of the CDR3: TGTGCCAGCAGCGTCGCTAGCGGGGGGAGTGTAGATACGCAGTATTTT.

CDR3 coding DNA: TGTGCCAGCAGTTTAATGGCGGTGAACACTGAAGCTTTCTTT. It specifies CASSLMAVNTEAFF. V usage is TRBV28 and J usage is TRBJ1-1, with D hard to call. V dropped 2 bases and J dropped 0 bases, with 7 bases sitting between them. The CDR3 length is 14 residues. CDR1 and CDR2 from the germline V gene are MDHEN and SYDVKM. Filled out from reference TRBV28 and TRBJ1-1, the complete variable domain reads DVKVTQSSRYLVKRTGEKVFLECVQDMDHENMFWYRQDPGLGLRLIYFSYDVKMKEKGDIPEGYSVSREKKERFSLILESASTNQTSMYLCASSLMAVNTEAFFGQGTRLTVV.